The 28 T cell receptor beta chains below come from one sample, sequenced in a study of Ad26.COV2.S vaccination and SARS-CoV-2 variants (dated by TCRdb to about 2021). Library creation used the immunoSEQ multiplex PCR assay. TCRdb re-hosts the immuneACCESS table, in-frame sequences only. Its copies lack some clones; in the studies checked, an unresolved V gene accounts for under half of them, and the cause for the rest is not known. A total of 200,000 to 250,000 clones appear in this sample, approximately 87% of them only once. The ten largest make up roughly 10% of the sample. The treatment or condition label, as the study defines it: roughly 19 received Ad26.COV2.S at low or high dose, single or two shots; about 5 received placebo; per-sample allocation not given. For vaccine and placebo recipients, repertoires were sequenced using samples collected on day 63 after the first injection. The sample here was peripheral blood, taken in a trial of Ad26.COV2.S vaccine versus placebo. Receptor source: a person aged 18 to 59 who received the Ad26.COV2.S COVID-19 vaccine or a placebo.

This clone was counted a single time. This rearrangement joins TRBV10-3 to TRBJ1-5; unclear D gene. This CDR3 comprises 16 residues. The V and J ends lost 0 bases and 2 bases respectively, with 11 bases between them. Per the germline V gene, CDR1 is ENHRY and CDR2 is SYGVKD. The CDR3 reads CAISESWVGGNQPQHF. Written as DNA, the CDR3 is TGTGCCATCAGTGAGTCTTGGGTGGGTGGCAATCAGCCCCAGCATTTT.

CDR3 DNA: TGTGCCAGCAGTTACCCATCAGCGGGGGGGCCGGATACGCAGTATTTT. Amino acid sequence: CASSYPSAGGPDTQYF. The chain recombines TRBV6-2 or TRBV6-3 with TRBJ2-3, with 10 bases fitting TRBD2. Germline values: CDR1 MNHEY, CDR2 SVGEGT. Trimming took 2 bases from V and 6 from J; bases not matched to a gene: 8. This CDR3 comprises 16 residues.

This rearrangement joins TRBV6-4 to TRBJ1-5; D gene unclear. CDR1 is MRHNA and CDR2 is SNTAGT in the germline V gene. V was trimmed by 0 bases and J by 0 bases, leaving 9 bases between them. The CDR3 loop spans 16 amino acids. This chain's CDR3 is CASSDSAGSSNQPQHF. The CDR3 DNA reads TGTGCCAGCAGTGACTCGGCGGGGAGTAGCAATCAGCCCCAGCATTTT.

The CDR3: CASSWDRGNSPLHF. As DNA, the CDR3 is TGTGCCAGCAGCTGGGACAGGGGTAATTCACCCCTCCACTTT. The V gene is TRBV6-2 or TRBV6-3, the J gene TRBJ1-6, with 10 bases identical to TRBD1. CDR1 and CDR2 from the germline V gene are MNHEY and SVGEGT. V trimming: 6 bases; J trimming: 6 bases; junction bases outside the gene matches: 2. This CDR3 is 14 amino acids long.

This chain uses TRBV7-9 with TRBJ2-7, with D unresolved. CDR3 length equals 16 residues. Trimming removed 1 base at V and 2 bases at J, with 15 bases between. Per germline, CDR1 SEHNR and CDR2 FQNEAQ (reference sequence). The CDR3 loop is CASSLGSRVGPYEQYF. In nucleotides, the CDR3 is TGTGCCAGCAGCTTAGGTAGTCGTGTAGGCCCCTACGAGCAGTACTTC.

This CDR3 reads CASGYPPARGYTF. CDR3 bases: TGTGCCAGCGGATACCCGCCGGCGAGGGGCTACACCTTC. The V call is TRBV27, the J call TRBJ1-2; unclear D gene. The V end was cut by 8 bases, the J end by 8 bases, with 18 bases between. The germline V gene has CDR1 MNHEY and CDR2 SMNVEV (reference sequence). This CDR3 is 13 amino acids long.

The chain has TRBV30 and TRBJ2-1; no clear D gene. Between the trimmed V and J ends, which lost 0 bases and 9 bases, there was a span of 12 bases. Germline V gives CDR1 GTSNPN, CDR2 SVGIG (reference sequence). CDR3 length equals 13 residues. CDR3 loop: CAWSVSAKGEQFF. The CDR3 DNA sequence: TGTGCCTGGAGTGTTTCGGCCAAAGGTGAGCAGTTCTTC.

The rearrangement uses TRBV4-1 and TRBJ2-1; D gene unclear. This CDR3 has 14 amino acids. Germline values: CDR1 MGHRA, CDR2 YSYEKL. Trimming left V 0 bases short and J 2 bases short, with 5 bases between. CDR3 protein: CASSQENPYNEQFF. CDR3 DNA: TGCGCCAGCAGCCAAGAGAACCCCTACAATGAGCAGTTCTTC.

This clone came up a few times. The chain links TRBV29-1 to TRBJ2-3; D is unclear. Germline lookup yields CDR1 SQVTM and CDR2 ANQGSEA. The CDR3 loop spans 11 amino acids. V was clipped by 5 bases and J by 5 bases, with 8 bases between them. CDR3 sequence (DNA): TGCAGCGTTTGGTGGGGAGATACGCAGTATTTT. Protein sequence: CSVWWGDTQYF.

V is TRBV18 and J is TRBJ1-1; 7 bases fit TRBD1. CDR1 is KGHSH, CDR2 LQKENI, per germline. The CDR3 extends over 17 amino acids. V was clipped by 0 bases and J by 0 bases; unmatched bases: 7. The CDR3 here is CASSPPEGARMNTEAFF. The CDR3 coding sequence is TGTGCCAGCTCACCACCGGAGGGGGCCCGAATGAACACTGAAGCTTTCTTT.

The V gene is TRBV19, the J gene TRBJ2-3; 8 positions agree with TRBD2. There are 15 residues in the CDR3. J was trimmed by 7 bases and V by 3 bases; bases with no gene match: 9. Germline loops: CDR1 LNHDA, CDR2 SQIVND (reference sequence). The CDR3 nucleotides are TGTGCCAGTAGTATCCCCGGGACTAGTAGTCATACGCAGTATTTT. It translates to CASSIPGTSSHTQYF.

The chain uses TRBV4-3 and TRBJ2-7; possibly TRBD1 for D (5 bases). V gave up 2 bases and J gave up 3 bases, with 11 bases separating them. Germline-derived CDR1 and CDR2 are LGHNA and YSLEER. The CDR3 has 14 amino acids. The DNA of the CDR3 is TGCGCCAGCAGCCAACAAACAGGAGACTACGAGCAGTACTTC. This encodes CASSQQTGDYEQYF.

V is TRBV7-2 and J is TRBJ2-3, with 9 bases lining up with TRBD1. The trim removed 5 bases at V and 5 bases at J, leaving 5 bases unmatched. This CDR3 region has 14 residues. Germline V gene lookup returns CDR1 SGHTA and CDR2 FQGNSA. The chain's CDR3 is CASSPGQGRDTQYF. In DNA form, the CDR3 reads TGTGCCAGCAGCCCGGGACAGGGAAGAGATACGCAGTATTTT.

This sequence joins TRBV28 and TRBJ2-2; D call uncertain. Deletions cut 3 bases from V and 6 bases from J, with 8 bases between. Germline V gene sequence: CDR1 MDHEN, CDR2 SYDVKM. The CDR3 contains 13 residues. DNA for the CDR3: TGTGCCAGCAGTTTGACTTTCTCCGGGGAGCTGTTTTTT. It translates to CASSLTFSGELFF.

V and J are TRBV28 and TRBJ1-3; D call uncertain. Germline values: CDR1 MDHEN, CDR2 SYDVKM. V gave up 4 bases and J gave up 0 bases, with 10 bases separating them. The CDR3 sequence is 15 residues long. CDR3 loop: CASSYDGLSGNTIYF. Written as DNA, the CDR3 is TGTGCCAGCAGTTACGACGGTCTCTCTGGAAACACCATATATTTT. Drawing the rest from reference TRBV28 and TRBJ1-3, the complete variable domain is DVKVTQSSRYLVKRTGEKVFLECVQDMDHENMFWYRQDPGLGLRLIYFSYDVKMKEKGDIPEGYSVSREKKERFSLILESASTNQTSMYLCASSYDGLSGNTIYFGEGSWLTVV.

This chain uses TRBV14 with TRBJ1-2; 8 bases are shared with TRBD1. This CDR3 region has 13 residues. V lost 3 bases and J lost 4; bases outside the gene matches: 1. Germline CDR1 SGHDN, CDR2 FVKESK. The CDR3 DNA is TGTGCCAGCAGCCATGGGACAGGCTATGGCTACACCTTC. As protein: CASSHGTGYGYTF.

The rearrangement joins TRBV19 to TRBJ1-5; D is unresolved. Trimming left V 7 bases short and J 3 bases short, with 16 bases between. Per germline, CDR1 LNHDA and CDR2 SQIVND (reference sequence). This CDR3 region has 15 residues. The CDR3 sequence is CASTIPGRTNQPQHF. The CDR3 DNA reads as TGTGCCAGTACCATACCCGGTCGGACCAATCAGCCCCAGCATTTT.

This sequence joins TRBV6-2 or TRBV6-3 and TRBJ1-5; D gene uncertain. The CDR3 spans 14 residues. Trimming took off 0 bases at V and 5 bases at J, with 8 bases between the two ends. Per germline, CDR1 MNHEY and CDR2 SVGEGT. CDR3 in DNA: TGTGCCAGCAGTTACTCGAATAGGGATCAGCCCCAGCATTTT. It yields the protein CASSYSNRDQPQHF.

This chain uses TRBV24-1 with TRBJ2-1; D gene uncertain. CDR3 length equals 18 residues. Germline CDR1 and CDR2: KGHDR and SFDVKD. With 4 bases removed from V and 6 bases from J, the gap between germline ends came to 24 bases. As DNA, the CDR3 is TGTGCCACCAGTGACAATAGACTGGGCGGACCCCTCGGCAATGAGCAGTTCTTC. Translation: CATSDNRLGGPLGNEQFF.

The chain carries TRBV4-1 and TRBJ1-1, with D possibly being TRBD1 (5 bases). Germline V gives CDR1 MGHRA, CDR2 YSYEKL. Trimming removed 6 bases at V and 3 bases at J, with 14 bases between. The CDR3 totals 14 residues. The CDR3 DNA reads as TGCGCCAGCAGGGGGCCCCTTAAGGACACTGAAGCTTTCTTT. Protein sequence: CASRGPLKDTEAFF.

As for this clone: The sample has other DNA sequences that encode this CDR3 too. V gene TRBV27 combines with J gene TRBJ2-3; D gene ambiguous. The germline V gene encodes CDR1 MNHEY and CDR2 SMNVEV (reference sequence). The CDR3 runs to 12 residues. V lost 4 bases, J lost 2 bases, and 4 bases lay in between. CDR3 loop: CASSSFTDTQYF. The CDR3 region has the DNA TGTGCCAGCAGTTCCTTCACAGATACGCAGTATTTT.

The chain uses TRBV6-5 and TRBJ2-7; TRBD2 agrees at 14 bases. CDR1 and CDR2 from the germline V gene are MNHEY and SVGAGI. Losses at the gene ends were 6 bases for V and 2 bases for J; bases not matched to a gene: 6. This CDR3 comprises 16 residues. In nucleotides, the CDR3 is TGTGCCAGCAGCTACGGGACTAGCGGGAGCACCTACGAGCAGTACTTC. Amino acids: CASSYGTSGSTYEQYF.

The gene calls are TRBV11-2 and TRBJ2-7; no clear D gene. Trimming removed 5 bases from V and 5 bases from J, with 7 bases in between. Germline CDR1 SGHAT, CDR2 FQNNGV. This CDR3 is 11 amino acids long. The CDR3 DNA reads as TGTGCCAGCAGCCTGTTCGACGAGCAGTACTTC. Protein: CASSLFDEQYF.

The rearrangement links TRBV7-8 to TRBJ1-1, with D perhaps TRBD1 (5 bases). This CDR3 region has 15 residues. The germline V gene has CDR1 SGHVS and CDR2 FQNEAQ. V was shortened by 0 bases and J by 8 bases, with 16 bases between the two germline ends. DNA of the CDR3: TGTGCCAGCAGCTTAGCGGTACCTGGGGGAGCCGAAGCTTTCTTT. Its translation is CASSLAVPGGAEAFF.

The V gene is TRBV7-3, the J gene TRBJ2-5; TRBD2 matches 7 bases. The trim removed 4 bases at V and 0 bases at J, leaving 2 bases unmatched. CDR3 size: 14 residues. Germline CDR1 SGHTA, CDR2 FQGTGA. The CDR3 DNA sequence: TGTGCCAGCAGCTACGGGGGGTACCAAGAGACCCAGTACTTC. Amino acid sequence: CASSYGGYQETQYF.

The rearrangement uses TRBV7-3 and TRBJ2-3; 7 positions match TRBD1. This CDR3 has 15 amino acids. The germline CDR1 and CDR2 sequences are SGHTA and FQGTGA. V shed 5 bases, J shed 4 bases, and the junction held 9 bases outside the gene matches. CDR3 residues: CASSKTLGTADTQYF. In nucleotides, the CDR3 is TGTGCCAGCAGCAAAACCCTCGGGACAGCAGATACGCAGTATTTT.

The V gene is TRBV14, the J gene TRBJ2-3; 12 bases align to TRBD2. Germline loops: CDR1 SGHDN, CDR2 FVKESK. This CDR3 region has 15 residues. Losses at the gene ends were 5 bases for V and 5 bases for J; bases not matched to a gene: 5. This CDR3 reads CASSGRLAGEDTQYF. The CDR3 coding sequence is TGTGCCAGCAGCGGGAGACTAGCGGGAGAAGATACGCAGTATTTT.

This chain joins TRBV4-3 and TRBJ1-2; TRBD1 aligns across 7 bases. V shed 5 bases and J 2 bases; nucleotides not matched to a gene: 8. CDR3 length equals 15 residues. Germline V lookup: CDR1 LGHNA, CDR2 YSLEER. The CDR3 DNA is TGCGCCAGCAGCAATTACAGGGGTGGAAACTATGGCTACACCTTC. This encodes CASSNYRGGNYGYTF.